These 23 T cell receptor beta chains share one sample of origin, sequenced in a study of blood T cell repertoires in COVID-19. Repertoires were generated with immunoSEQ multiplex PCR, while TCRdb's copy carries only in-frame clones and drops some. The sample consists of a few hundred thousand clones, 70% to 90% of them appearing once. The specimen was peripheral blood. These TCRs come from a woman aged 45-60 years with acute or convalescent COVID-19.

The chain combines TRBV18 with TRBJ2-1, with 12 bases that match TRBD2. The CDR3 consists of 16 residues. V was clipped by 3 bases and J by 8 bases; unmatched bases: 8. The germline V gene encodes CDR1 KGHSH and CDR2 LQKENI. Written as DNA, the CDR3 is TGTGCCAGCTCACCCCCCCTAGCGGGAGGGCCGTATGAGCAGTTCTTC. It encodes CASSPPLAGGPYEQFF.

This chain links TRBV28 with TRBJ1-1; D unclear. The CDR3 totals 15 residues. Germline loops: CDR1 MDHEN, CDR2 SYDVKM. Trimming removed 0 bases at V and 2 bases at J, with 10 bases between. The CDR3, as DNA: TGTGCCAGCAGTTTATGGGGCAGGCAAAACACTGAAGCTTTCTTT. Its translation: CASSLWGRQNTEAFF.

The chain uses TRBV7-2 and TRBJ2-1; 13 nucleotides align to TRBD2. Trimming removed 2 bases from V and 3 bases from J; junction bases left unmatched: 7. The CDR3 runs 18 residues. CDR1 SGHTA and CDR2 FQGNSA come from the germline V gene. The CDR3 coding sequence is TGTGCCAGCAGCTTAATACCGGGACTAGCGGGACTCTACAATGAGCAGTTCTTC. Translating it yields CASSLIPGLAGLYNEQFF.

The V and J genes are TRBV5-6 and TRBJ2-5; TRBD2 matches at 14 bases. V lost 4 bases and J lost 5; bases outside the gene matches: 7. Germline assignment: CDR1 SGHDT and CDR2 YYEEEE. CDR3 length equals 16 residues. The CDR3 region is CASSPGLAGVRETQYF. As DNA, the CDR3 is TGTGCCAGCAGCCCGGGACTAGCGGGAGTTCGGGAGACCCAGTACTTC.

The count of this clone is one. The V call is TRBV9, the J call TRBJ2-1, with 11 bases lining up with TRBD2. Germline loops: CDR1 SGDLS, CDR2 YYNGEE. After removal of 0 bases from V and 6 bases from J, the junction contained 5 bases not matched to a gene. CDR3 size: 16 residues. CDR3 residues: CASSVVHSGRVNEQFF. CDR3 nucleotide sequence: TGTGCCAGCAGCGTAGTACATAGCGGGAGGGTCAATGAGCAGTTCTTC.

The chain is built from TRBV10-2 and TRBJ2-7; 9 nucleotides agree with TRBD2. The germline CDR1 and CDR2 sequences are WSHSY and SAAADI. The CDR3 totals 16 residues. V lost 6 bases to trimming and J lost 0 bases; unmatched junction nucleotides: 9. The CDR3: CASRGLAGTGSYEQYF. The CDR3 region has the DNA TGCGCCAGCAGAGGGCTAGCGGGGACCGGCTCCTACGAGCAGTACTTC.

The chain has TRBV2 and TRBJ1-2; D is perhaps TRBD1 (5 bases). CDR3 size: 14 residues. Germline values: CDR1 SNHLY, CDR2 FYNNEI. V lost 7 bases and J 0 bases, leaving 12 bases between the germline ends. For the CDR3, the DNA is TGTGCCAGCAATGGACAACCAACTAACTATGGCTACACCTTC. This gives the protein CASNGQPTNYGYTF. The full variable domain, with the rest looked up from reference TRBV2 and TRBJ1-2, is EPEVTQTPSHQVTQMGQEVILRCVPISNHLYFYWYRQILGQKVEFLVSFYNNEISEKSEIFDDQFSVERPDGSNFTLKIRSTKLEDSAMYFCASNGQPTNYGYTFGSGTRLTVV.

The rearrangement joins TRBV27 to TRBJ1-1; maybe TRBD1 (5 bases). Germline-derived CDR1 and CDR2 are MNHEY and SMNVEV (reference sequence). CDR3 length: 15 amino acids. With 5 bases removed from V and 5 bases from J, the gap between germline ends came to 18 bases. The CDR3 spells CASSDPGQGRTEAFF. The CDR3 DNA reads TGTGCCAGCAGTGACCCCGGGCAGGGAAGGACTGAAGCTTTCTTT.

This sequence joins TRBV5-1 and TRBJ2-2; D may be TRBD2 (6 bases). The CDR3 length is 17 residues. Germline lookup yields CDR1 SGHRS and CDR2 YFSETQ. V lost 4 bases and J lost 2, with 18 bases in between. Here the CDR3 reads CASSPGIGGANTGELFF. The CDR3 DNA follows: TGCGCCAGCAGCCCGGGGATTGGAGGGGCCAACACCGGGGAGCTGTTTTTT.

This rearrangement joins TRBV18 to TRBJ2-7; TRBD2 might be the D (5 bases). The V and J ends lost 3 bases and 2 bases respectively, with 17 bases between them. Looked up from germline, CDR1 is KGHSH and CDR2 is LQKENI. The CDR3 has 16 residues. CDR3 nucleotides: TGTGCCAGCTCACCTACTTTGCTCGCGGAGGCCTACGAGCAGTACTTC. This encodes CASSPTLLAEAYEQYF.

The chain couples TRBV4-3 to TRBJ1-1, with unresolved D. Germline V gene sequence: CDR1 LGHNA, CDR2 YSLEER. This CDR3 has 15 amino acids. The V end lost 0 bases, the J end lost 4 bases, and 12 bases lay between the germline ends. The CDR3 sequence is CASSQESAGITEAFF. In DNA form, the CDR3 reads TGCGCCAGCAGCCAAGAATCGGCGGGGATCACTGAAGCTTTCTTT.

The CDR3 nucleotides read TGTGCCAGCAGTCCCGGGAGGGATAACACTGAAGCTTTCTTT. Its translation: CASSPGRDNTEAFF. The chain couples TRBV28 to TRBJ1-1; no clear D. The germline gives CDR1 MDHEN, CDR2 SYDVKM. This CDR3 contains 14 residues. The V end was cut by 5 bases, the J end by 2 bases, with 12 bases between.

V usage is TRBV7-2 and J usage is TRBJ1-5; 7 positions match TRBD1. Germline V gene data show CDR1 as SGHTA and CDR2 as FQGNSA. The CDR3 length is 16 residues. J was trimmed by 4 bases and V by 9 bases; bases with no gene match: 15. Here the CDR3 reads CASSRPRQGINQPQHF. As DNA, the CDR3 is TGTGCCAGTAGCCGTCCCCGACAGGGAATTAATCAGCCCCAGCATTTT.

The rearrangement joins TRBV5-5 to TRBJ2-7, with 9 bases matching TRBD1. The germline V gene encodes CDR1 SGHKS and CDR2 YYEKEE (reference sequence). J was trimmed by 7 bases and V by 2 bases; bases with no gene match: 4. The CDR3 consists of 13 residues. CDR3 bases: TGTGCCAGCAGCTTTACAGGGGGCTGGGAGCAGTACTTC. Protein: CASSFTGGWEQYF.

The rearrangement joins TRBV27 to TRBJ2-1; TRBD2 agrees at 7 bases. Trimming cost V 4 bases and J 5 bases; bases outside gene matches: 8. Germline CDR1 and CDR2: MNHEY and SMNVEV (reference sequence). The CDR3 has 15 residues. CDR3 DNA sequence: TGTGCCAGCAGTTCCACTAGCGTATACAACAATGAGCAGTTCTTC. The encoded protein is CASSSTSVYNNEQFF.

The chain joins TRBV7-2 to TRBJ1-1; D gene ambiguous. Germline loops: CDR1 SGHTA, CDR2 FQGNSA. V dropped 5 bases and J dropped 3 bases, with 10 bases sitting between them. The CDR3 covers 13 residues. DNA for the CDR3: TGTGCCAGCAGCCCCGCGGACTACACTGAAGCTTTCTTT. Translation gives CASSPADYTEAFF.

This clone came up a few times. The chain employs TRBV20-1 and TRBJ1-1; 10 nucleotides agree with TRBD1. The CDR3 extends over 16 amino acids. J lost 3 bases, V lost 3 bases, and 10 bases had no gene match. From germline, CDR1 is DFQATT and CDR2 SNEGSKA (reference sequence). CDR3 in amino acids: CSASKPPGQGDTEAFF. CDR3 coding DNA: TGCAGTGCTAGTAAACCTCCAGGACAGGGGGACACTGAAGCTTTCTTT.

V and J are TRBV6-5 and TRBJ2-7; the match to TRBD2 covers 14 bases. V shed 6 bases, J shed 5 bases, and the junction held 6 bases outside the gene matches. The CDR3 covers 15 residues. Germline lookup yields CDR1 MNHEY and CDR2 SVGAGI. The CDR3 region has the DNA TGTGCCAGCAGACCGACTAGCGGGAGGGAGGACGAGCAGTACTTC. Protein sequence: CASRPTSGREDEQYF.

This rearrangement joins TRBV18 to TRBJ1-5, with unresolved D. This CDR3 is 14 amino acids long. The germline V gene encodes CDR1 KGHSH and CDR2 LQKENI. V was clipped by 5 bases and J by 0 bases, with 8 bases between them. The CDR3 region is CASSTTASNQPQHF. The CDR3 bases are TGTGCCAGCTCAACAACAGCTAGCAATCAGCCCCAGCATTTT.

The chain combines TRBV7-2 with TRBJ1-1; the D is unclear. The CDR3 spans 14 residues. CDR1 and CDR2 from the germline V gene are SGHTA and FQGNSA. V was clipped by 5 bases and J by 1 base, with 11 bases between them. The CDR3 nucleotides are TGTGCCAGCAGCAAAAACCGGGAGAACACTGAAGCTTTCTTT. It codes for CASSKNRENTEAFF.

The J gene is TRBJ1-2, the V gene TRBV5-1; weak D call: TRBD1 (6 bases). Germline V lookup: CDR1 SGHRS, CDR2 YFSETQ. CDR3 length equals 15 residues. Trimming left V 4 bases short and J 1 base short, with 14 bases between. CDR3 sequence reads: CASSGGQSLNYGYTF. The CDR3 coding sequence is TGCGCCAGCAGCGGCGGACAGTCACTTAACTATGGCTACACCTTC. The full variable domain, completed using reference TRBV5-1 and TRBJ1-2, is KAGVTQTPRYLIKTRGQQVTLSCSPISGHRSVSWYQQTPGQGLQFLFEYFSETQRNKGNFPGRFSGRQFSNSRSEMNVSTLELGDSALYLCASSGGQSLNYGYTFGSGTRLTVV.

CDR3 region: CASSTATGWGSNQPQHF. In DNA form, the CDR3 reads TGTGCCAGCAGTACCGCGACAGGATGGGGCAGCAATCAGCCCCAGCATTTT. V gene TRBV27 combines with J gene TRBJ1-5, with a possible D match to TRBD1 (6 bases). V was clipped by 5 bases and J by 1 base, with 18 bases between them. Germline values: CDR1 MNHEY, CDR2 SMNVEV (reference sequence). The CDR3 loop spans 17 amino acids.

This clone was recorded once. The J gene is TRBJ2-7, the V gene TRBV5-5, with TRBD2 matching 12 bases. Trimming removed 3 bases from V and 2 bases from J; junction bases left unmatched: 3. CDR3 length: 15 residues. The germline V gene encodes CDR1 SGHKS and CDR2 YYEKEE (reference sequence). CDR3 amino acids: CASSSLAGGAYEQYF. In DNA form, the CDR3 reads TGTGCCAGCAGCTCACTAGCGGGAGGAGCCTACGAGCAGTACTTC.